The 28 T cell receptor beta chains below come from one sample, sequenced in a study of T cells in Graves' hyperthyroidism and ophthalmopathy. It was RNA transcripts that yielded the amplified TCR beta CDR3 regions. TCR CDR3 underwent first-round RT-PCR with the HTBI primer set. Each CDR3 protein is one row after TCRdb ran MiXCR on the multiplex PCR reads. The sample has fewer than 400,000 distinct CDR3 sequences; about an eighth are singletons. Material for sequencing was blood. These receptors were collected from a man aged 50 to 59 with Graves' ophthalmopathy.

Concerning this clonotype itself: A much more abundant neighbour one base away suggests this may be a read error. The gene calls are TRBV18 and TRBJ1-5; tentatively, D is TRBD1 (5 bases). Trimming removed 4 bases at V and 7 bases at J, with 11 bases between. The CDR3 runs to 13 residues. CDR1 and CDR2 from the germline V gene are KGHSH and LQKENI. The CDR3 region is CASSRRTNQPQHF. DNA for the CDR3: TGTGCCAGCTCACGAAGGACAAACCAGCCCCAGCATTTT.

The chain carries TRBV4-1 and TRBJ2-7; 10 positions match TRBD1. V trimming: 4 bases; J trimming: 5 bases; junction bases outside the gene matches: 5. Germline V gives CDR1 MGHRA, CDR2 YSYEKL. CDR3 size: 14 residues. As DNA, the CDR3 is TGCGCCAGCAGCCCCGGGACAGGGGACCACGAGCAGTACTTC. As protein: CASSPGTGDHEQYF.

This clonotype was counted at least ten times. The J gene is TRBJ2-3, the V gene TRBV12-3 or TRBV12-4; the D gene is possibly TRBD2 (5 bases). The CDR3 runs to 12 residues. The V gene lost 8 bases and the J gene lost 5 bases, with 11 bases spanning the gap. The CDR3 region is CASDYRGDTQYF. CDR3 bases: TGTGCCAGCGACTACCGGGGAGATACGCAGTATTTT.

This clonotype was observed at least ten times. The chain has TRBV6-2 or TRBV6-3 and TRBJ1-2, with TRBD1 matching over 7 bases. This CDR3 comprises 15 residues. Trimming took 3 bases from V and 6 from J; bases not matched to a gene: 10. CDR1 and CDR2 from the germline V gene are MNHEY and SVGEGT. In nucleotides, the CDR3 is TGTGCCAGCAGTTATAATAGGGGGCTTCACGATGGCTACACCTTC. Its translation is CASSYNRGLHDGYTF.

Concerning this clonotype itself: A single base separates this from a much larger clone, so it may be a read error. This chain connects TRBV5-1 to TRBJ1-6, with D possibly TRBD1 on 5 matching bases. Trimming cost V 0 bases and J 8 bases, with 12 bases left between them. Germline-derived CDR1 and CDR2 are SGHRS and YFSETQ. This CDR3 region has 15 residues. The CDR3 DNA reads TGCGCCAGCAGCTTGGGGTCAGGGCACTATTCACCCCTCCACTTT. Translated, it gives CASSLGSGHYSPLHF.

This clonotype was counted ten times or more. The V call is TRBV28, the J call TRBJ2-2; D not certain. Trimming cost V 3 bases and J 3 bases, with 5 bases left between them. Germline CDR1 MDHEN, CDR2 SYDVKM. The CDR3 length is 13 residues. CDR3 coding DNA: TGTGCCAGCAGTTTCCCCCACACCGGGGAGCTGTTTTTT. Translating it yields CASSFPHTGELFF.

This clonotype occurred many times. V is TRBV30 and J is TRBJ2-4; TRBD2 is a possible D gene (6 bases). The V gene lost 0 bases and the J gene lost 0 bases, with 18 bases spanning the gap. Germline-derived CDR1 and CDR2 are GTSNPN and SVGIG (reference sequence). This CDR3 region has 18 residues. CDR3 nucleotides: TGTGCCTGGAGTGTAAAGGATACGGGGGTCCTAGCCAAAAACATTCAGTACTTC. It specifies CAWSVKDTGVLAKNIQYF.

In its sample, this clonotype was seen a few times. V is TRBV20-1 and J is TRBJ1-1; 10 nucleotides match TRBD1. Germline loops: CDR1 DFQATT, CDR2 SNEGSKA (reference sequence). The trim removed 4 bases at V and 5 bases at J, leaving 7 bases unmatched. The CDR3 runs 14 residues. CDR3 bases: TGCAGTGCTAAAAAGGACAGGGGGGGGACTGAAGCTTTCTTT. Translated: CSAKKDRGGTEAFF.

This clonotype was recorded at least ten times. The V call is TRBV3-1, the J call TRBJ2-1; 8 bases map to TRBD2. From germline, CDR1 is LGHDT and CDR2 YNNKEL (reference sequence). J lost 5 bases, V lost 4 bases, and 1 base had no gene match. There are 13 residues in the CDR3. CDR3 region: CASSPLADNEQFF. The DNA for the CDR3 is TGTGCCAGCAGCCCACTAGCGGACAATGAGCAGTTCTTC.

With regard to this clonotype: Since a much larger clone is just one base distant, this may be a read error. This chain links TRBV7-3 with TRBJ2-1; no definite D call. Germline V gene data show CDR1 as SGHTA and CDR2 as FQGTGA. V lost 2 bases and J 4 bases, leaving 9 bases between the germline ends. The CDR3 sequence is 14 residues long. The DNA of the CDR3 is TGTGCCAGCAGCTTACTTCCGAGTTACAATGAGCAGTTCTTC. It encodes CASSLLPSYNEQFF.

This clonotype was observed many times. The chain links TRBV13 to TRBJ1-5; 8 positions agree with TRBD1. J gave up 3 bases and V 4 bases, and 11 bases lay outside the gene matches. The CDR3 loop spans 17 amino acids. Germline V gene data show CDR1 as PRHDT and CDR2 as FYEKMQ (reference sequence). The CDR3 nucleotides are TGTGCCAGCAGCTCCCAAGGCCCGGACAGGGACAATCAGCCCCAGCATTTT. This translates into CASSSQGPDRDNQPQHF.

The rearrangement uses TRBV5-1 and TRBJ2-7, with 8 bases fitting TRBD1. V lost 1 base to trimming and J lost 7 bases; unmatched junction nucleotides: 7. CDR1 is SGHRS and CDR2 is YFSETQ in the germline V gene. The CDR3 spans 14 residues. CDR3 coding DNA: TGCGCCAGCAGCTTGCTAACAGGGGGATATGAGCAGTACTTC. Protein sequence: CASSLLTGGYEQYF.

The chain recombines TRBV29-1 with TRBJ1-2; a weak D match, TRBD1 (6 bases). Trimming pared 3 bases from V and 4 bases from J, leaving 18 bases between. The CDR3 sequence is 15 residues long. Germline V gene lookup returns CDR1 SQVTM and CDR2 ANQGSEA. CDR3 region: CSVDPGLRTAYGYTF. The CDR3 region has the DNA TGCAGCGTTGACCCCGGGCTTAGGACAGCCTATGGCTACACCTTC. Supplemented by reference TRBV29-1 and TRBJ1-2, the full variable domain reads SAVISQKPSRDICQRGTSLTIQCQVDSQVTMMFWYRQQPGQSLTLIATANQGSEATYESGFVIDKFPISRPNLTFSTLTVSNMSPEDSSIYLCSVDPGLRTAYGYTFGSGTRLTVV.

This clonotype was seen a single time. The chain uses TRBV25-1 and TRBJ2-2; 8 bases map to TRBD1. The V segment lost 7 bases and the J segment 3 bases; nucleotides outside the gene matches: 4. The V gene's germline CDR1 is MGHDK and CDR2 SYGVNS. CDR3 length equals 14 residues. The CDR3 here is CASNRQGYTGELFF. For the CDR3, the DNA is TGTGCCAGCAACCGACAGGGGTACACCGGGGAGCTGTTTTTT.

This clonotype was counted many times. The chain combines TRBV5-1 with TRBJ2-3; 13 positions match TRBD2. V gave up 4 bases and J gave up 1 base; unmatched junction bases: 12. The CDR3 consists of 19 residues. Germline CDR1 is SGHRS and CDR2 is YFSETQ. In DNA, the CDR3 is TGCGCCAGCAGCCTGCGGACTAGCGGGAGAGGGGGGGGCACAGATACGCAGTATTTT. Its protein product is CASSLRTSGRGGGTDTQYF.

The rearrangement links TRBV7-9 to TRBJ1-1; D is unclear. CDR3 size: 14 residues. Germline CDR1 reads SEHNR; CDR2 reads FQNEAQ (reference sequence). V shed 1 base and J shed 1 base, with 7 bases lying between them. This CDR3 is CASSLVRENTEAFF. In DNA, the CDR3 is TGTGCCAGCAGCTTAGTCAGAGAGAACACTGAAGCTTTCTTT.

This chain uses TRBV6-1 with TRBJ2-7, with TRBD1 matching 9 bases. The germline V gene encodes CDR1 MNHNS and CDR2 SASEGT. This CDR3 contains 17 residues. Trimming at V came to 6 bases and at J to 2 bases, leaving 14 bases not matched to a gene. The CDR3 region has the DNA TGTGCCAGCAGAGCGATTTTCACCGGGACAGGGACCTACGAGCAGTACTTC. It translates to CASRAIFTGTGTYEQYF.

This clonotype was seen more than once but under ten times. The rearrangement uses TRBV30 and TRBJ1-5; the D gene is possibly TRBD1 (5 bases). The CDR3 consists of 16 residues. With 4 bases removed from V and 0 bases from J, the gap between germline ends came to 16 bases. The germline V gene has CDR1 GTSNPN and CDR2 SVGIG (reference sequence). This CDR3 is CAWTLGASNSNQPQHF. The CDR3 nucleotides read TGTGCCTGGACCTTAGGGGCATCTAATAGCAATCAGCCCCAGCATTTT.

V is TRBV19 and J is TRBJ2-7, with D uncertain. The V end was cut by 4 bases, the J end by 5 bases, with 21 bases between. The CDR3 sequence is 16 residues long. CDR1 LNHDA and CDR2 SQIVND come from the germline V gene (reference sequence). The CDR3 DNA reads as TGTGCCAGTAGTACTCCTCCCGGTTACTCGCTCGACGAGCAGTACTTC. The encoded protein is CASSTPPGYSLDEQYF. The whole variable domain, filled in from reference TRBV19 and TRBJ2-7, reads DGGITQSPKYLFRKEGQNVTLSCEQNLNHDAMYWYRQDPGQGLRLIYYSQIVNDFQKGDIAEGYSVSREKKESFPLTVTSAQKNPTAFYLCASSTPPGYSLDEQYFGPGTRLTVT.

The chain is built from TRBV12-5 and TRBJ2-5; 8 bases agree with TRBD1. Germline-derived CDR1 and CDR2 are LGHNT and FRNRAP. The CDR3 covers 15 residues. V lost 6 bases, J lost 1 base, and 7 bases stayed unmatched. CDR3 residues: CASGTHGTGQETQYF. CDR3 DNA: TGTGCTAGTGGAACCCACGGGACAGGCCAAGAGACCCAGTACTTC.

This clonotype has ten or more counts. The chain couples TRBV20-1 to TRBJ1-6; a possible D gene is TRBD1 (5 bases). The V gene lost 6 bases and the J gene lost 5 bases, with 14 bases spanning the gap. CDR3 length equals 14 residues. Per germline, CDR1 DFQATT and CDR2 SNEGSKA (reference sequence). CDR3 sequence reads: CSAGWGEDNSPLHF. The DNA for the CDR3 is TGCAGTGCCGGGTGGGGGGAGGATAATTCACCCCTCCACTTT.

This clonotype was counted many times. This chain links TRBV24-1 with TRBJ2-7, with 8 bases aligning to TRBD2. The trim removed 9 bases at V and 4 bases at J, leaving 7 bases unmatched. CDR1 is KGHDR, CDR2 SFDVKD, per germline. The CDR3 totals 13 residues. The CDR3 is CATSPAGAYEQYF. In DNA, the CDR3 is TGTGCCACCTCCCCAGCGGGAGCGTACGAGCAGTACTTC.

The chain employs TRBV5-1 and TRBJ2-3; weak D call: TRBD2 (7 bases). The CDR3 runs to 17 residues. The V and J ends lost 0 bases and 6 bases respectively, with 20 bases between them. From germline, CDR1 is SGHRS and CDR2 YFSETQ. DNA for the CDR3: TGCGCCAGCAGCTTGGTCGGGGGGCTGAGGAAGGCGGATACGCAGTATTTT. Its protein is CASSLVGGLRKADTQYF.

The chain carries TRBV19 and TRBJ2-1, with 10 positions matching TRBD2. Trimming removed 2 bases from V and 5 bases from J; junction bases left unmatched: 0. Germline loops: CDR1 LNHDA, CDR2 SQIVND (reference sequence). There are 14 residues in the CDR3. DNA of the CDR3: TGTGCCAGTAGTATACTAGCGGGAGACAATGAGCAGTTCTTC. Protein product: CASSILAGDNEQFF.

There are many counts of this clonotype. The chain couples TRBV28 to TRBJ2-1; the match to TRBD2 covers 10 bases. Germline V gene sequence: CDR1 MDHEN, CDR2 SYDVKM. Germline trimming cut 5 bases from V and 8 bases from J; bases unmatched to any gene: 9. The CDR3 loop spans 15 amino acids. The CDR3 nucleotides are TGTGCCAGCAGTGGGGCTAGCGGGAGTAGTTATGAGCAGTTCTTC. Its protein product is CASSGASGSSYEQFF. The variable domain in full, with the rest retrieved from reference TRBV28 and TRBJ2-1, is DVKVTQSSRYLVKRTGEKVFLECVQDMDHENMFWYRQDPGLGLRLIYFSYDVKMKEKGDIPEGYSVSREKKERFSLILESASTNQTSMYLCASSGASGSSYEQFFGPGTRLTVL.

This clonotype occurred many times. The chain combines TRBV29-1 with TRBJ1-2; the match to TRBD1 covers 7 bases. CDR3 length: 13 amino acids. Germline CDR1 and CDR2: SQVTM and ANQGSEA. The CDR3: CAGTVGSNYGYTF. In DNA, the CDR3 is TGCGCGGGGACAGTAGGATCTAACTATGGCTACACCTTC.

This clonotype was recorded at least ten times. This rearrangement joins TRBV20-1 to TRBJ2-7; 11 bases match TRBD2. CDR3 length equals 16 residues. V dropped 0 bases and J dropped 2; count of bases not matched to a gene: 6. Per germline, CDR1 DFQATT and CDR2 SNEGSKA (reference sequence). Written as DNA, the CDR3 is TGCAGTGCTAGAGATCCGGGGACTAGCGGTACCTACGAGCAGTACTTC. Translation: CSARDPGTSGTYEQYF.

This clonotype has only a few counts. The chain is built from TRBV27 and TRBJ2-7; no firm D call. V was cut by 4 bases and J by 6 bases, with 16 bases left in between. This CDR3 has 14 amino acids. Per germline, CDR1 MNHEY and CDR2 SMNVEV (reference sequence). CDR3 nucleotides: TGTGCCAGCAGTTACTCGCCCGGATGGCCCGAGCAGTACTTC. Translation gives CASSYSPGWPEQYF.